These 7 T cell receptor beta chains were all obtained from the same sample, sequenced in a study of chemoradiotherapy in HPV16-positive cancers. Generated by immunoSEQ multiplex PCR, the TCRdb table keeps only in-frame clones and is missing some. This sample has a few thousand clones, with 75% to 95% found just once. The material was tumor tissue, obtained from a patient who underwent chemoradiotherapy. These receptors were collected from a human donor with HPV-associated anogenital cancer.

The V gene is TRBV7-2, the J gene TRBJ1-2; no clear D. This CDR3 has 12 residues. Germline CDR1 and CDR2: SGHTA and FQGNSA. Deletions cut 5 bases from V and 4 bases from J, with 8 bases between. Here the CDR3 reads CASSQTVYGYTF. For the CDR3, the DNA is TGTGCCAGCAGCCAGACGGTCTATGGCTACACCTTC.

The chain combines TRBV5-1 with TRBJ2-3; 7 positions match TRBD2. Germline V lookup: CDR1 SGHRS, CDR2 YFSETQ. V lost 2 bases, J lost 10 bases, and 1 base stayed unmatched. The CDR3 consists of 11 residues. The CDR3 loop is CASSFGLAQYF. The CDR3 region has the DNA TGCGCCAGCAGCTTCGGACTAGCGCAGTATTTT. The full variable domain, completed using reference TRBV5-1 and TRBJ2-3, is KAGVTQTPRYLIKTRGQQVTLSCSPISGHRSVSWYQQTPGQGLQFLFEYFSETQRNKGNFPGRFSGRQFSNSRSEMNVSTLELGDSALYLCASSFGLAQYFGPGTRLTVL.

The CDR3 region is CAWSARAVSGEKLFF. The CDR3 nucleotides read TGTGCCTGGAGCGCACGAGCGGTCTCTGGGGAAAAACTGTTTTTT. This chain connects TRBV30 to TRBJ1-4, with D hard to call. With 3 bases removed from V and 8 bases from J, the gap between germline ends came to 19 bases. CDR1 GTSNPN and CDR2 SVGIG come from the germline V gene (reference sequence). This CDR3 comprises 15 residues.

The gene calls are TRBV28 and TRBJ1-5, with D perhaps matching TRBD1 (6 bases). The CDR3 spans 16 residues. CDR1 MDHEN and CDR2 SYDVKM come from the germline V gene. The V end was cut by 5 bases, the J end by 5 bases, with 19 bases between. Here the CDR3 DNA reads TGTGCCAGCAGTACTTTGGGGGCAGGGTTTGATCAGCCCCAGCATTTT. Encoded protein: CASSTLGAGFDQPQHF.

CDR3 sequence: CASSIGTGRTEAFF. CDR3 nucleotides: TGTGCCAGCAGCATTGGGACAGGGAGGACTGAAGCTTTCTTT. The rearrangement joins TRBV7-2 to TRBJ1-1; TRBD1 matches 9 bases. V shed 5 bases, J shed 5 bases, and the junction held 6 bases outside the gene matches. The CDR3 spans 14 residues. Germline V CDR1 and CDR2: SGHTA, FQGNSA.

This clone was observed a single time. This chain uses TRBV9 with TRBJ1-3; no definite D call. The CDR3 spans 17 residues. CDR1 SGDLS and CDR2 YYNGEE come from the germline V gene. Trimming removed 4 bases from V and 0 bases from J, with 17 bases in between. The CDR3 sequence is CASSQTSRLLSGNTIYF. The CDR3 region has the DNA TGTGCCAGCAGCCAGACCTCTAGACTCCTCTCTGGAAACACCATATATTTT. Together with reference TRBV9 and TRBJ1-3, the CDR3 gives the full variable domain: DSGVTQTPKHLITATGQRVTLRCSPRSGDLSVYWYQQSLDQGLQFLIQYYNGEERAKGNILERFSAQQFPDLHSELNLSSLELGDSALYFCASSQTSRLLSGNTIYFGEGSWLTVV.

The chain uses TRBV19 and TRBJ2-1; a possible D gene is TRBD1 (6 bases). This CDR3 has 15 amino acids. V dropped 6 bases and J dropped 2 bases, with 14 bases sitting between them. The V gene's germline CDR1 is LNHDA and CDR2 SQIVND (reference sequence). DNA for the CDR3: TGTGCCAGTAGCACGACAGGTAGTACCTACAATGAGCAGTTCTTC. As protein: CASSTTGSTYNEQFF.